These 2 T cell receptor beta chains share one sample of origin, sequenced in a study of tumor and adjacent non-tumor tissue in lung cancer (dated 2018 in TCRdb). Library method: multiplex PCR. TCRdb shows the sequencer as Illumina HiSeq 2500. Following protocols modified from ARM-PCR, the researchers constructed TCRbeta libraries through three rounds of nested PCR with primers (Table S4). The public reads were run again by TCRdb, first through fastp at Q25 and then through MiXCR, and only productive beta chains were kept. Every distinct CDR3 protein forms one entry, paired with its most common genes and DNA. For this sample the table gives 90,000 to 100,000 distinct CDR3 sequences, of which 75% to 85% were detected only once. The ten largest clones take up 30% of the sample. RNA was isolated from bulk, unsorted tissue, and RNA quality was assessed with a NanoDrop ND-1000 and an Agilent 2100. Distant non-tumor tissue taken more than 3 cm from the tumor edge was used as the normal lung sample.

What was sequenced was distant non-tumor lung tissue. The receptors originated from a man aged 60-69 years with small cell lung cancer.

This chain connects TRBV20-1 to TRBJ2-1; the match to TRBD2 covers 8 bases. CDR3 length: 14 amino acids. Germline lookup yields CDR1 DFQATT and CDR2 SNEGSKA (reference sequence). The junction had 4 bases not matched to a gene; V was cut back by 6 bases and J by 0 bases. CDR3 amino acids: CSAPGLASYNEQFF. DNA for the CDR3: TGCAGTGCCCCCGGACTAGCCTCCTACAATGAGCAGTTCTTC.

The chain joins TRBV20-1 to TRBJ2-5; TRBD2 matches at 7 bases. J lost 2 bases, V lost 1 base, and 13 bases had no gene match. CDR1 is DFQATT, CDR2 SNEGSKA, per germline (reference sequence). The length of the CDR3 is 17 residues. CDR3: CSARGGVGSGPQETQYF. The CDR3 coding sequence is TGCAGTGCTAGAGGAGGGGTAGGTAGCGGGCCTCAAGAGACCCAGTACTTC.